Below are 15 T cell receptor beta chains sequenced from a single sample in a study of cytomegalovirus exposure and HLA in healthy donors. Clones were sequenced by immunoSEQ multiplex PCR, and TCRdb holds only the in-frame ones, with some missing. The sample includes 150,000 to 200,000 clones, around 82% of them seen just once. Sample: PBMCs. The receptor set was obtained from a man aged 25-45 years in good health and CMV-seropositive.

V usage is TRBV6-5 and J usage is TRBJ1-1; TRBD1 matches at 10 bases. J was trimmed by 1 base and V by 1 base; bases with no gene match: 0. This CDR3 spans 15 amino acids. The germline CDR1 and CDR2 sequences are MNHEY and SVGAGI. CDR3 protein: CASSYWTGGNTEAFF. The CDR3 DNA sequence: TGTGCCAGCAGTTACTGGACAGGGGGGAACACTGAAGCTTTCTTT.

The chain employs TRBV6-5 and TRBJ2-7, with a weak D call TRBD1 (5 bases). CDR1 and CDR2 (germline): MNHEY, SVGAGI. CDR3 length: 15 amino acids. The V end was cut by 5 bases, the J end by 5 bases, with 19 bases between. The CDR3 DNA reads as TGTGCCAGCAGTCGCCTAGACGCAAGGGGAAACGAGCAGTACTTC. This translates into CASSRLDARGNEQYF.

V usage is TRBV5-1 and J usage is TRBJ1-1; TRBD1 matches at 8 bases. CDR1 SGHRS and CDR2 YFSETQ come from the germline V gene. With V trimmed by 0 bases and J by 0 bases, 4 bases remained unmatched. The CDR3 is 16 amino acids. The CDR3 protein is CASSLAWDRMNTEAFF. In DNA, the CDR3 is TGCGCCAGCAGCTTGGCCTGGGACAGGATGAACACTGAAGCTTTCTTT.

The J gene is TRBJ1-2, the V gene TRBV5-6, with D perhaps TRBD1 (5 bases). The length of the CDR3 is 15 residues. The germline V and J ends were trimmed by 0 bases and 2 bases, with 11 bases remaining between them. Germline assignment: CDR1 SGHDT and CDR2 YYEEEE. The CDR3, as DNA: TGTGCCAGCAGCTTGGCCAGGGCAGACAACTATGGCTACACCTTC. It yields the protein CASSLARADNYGYTF.

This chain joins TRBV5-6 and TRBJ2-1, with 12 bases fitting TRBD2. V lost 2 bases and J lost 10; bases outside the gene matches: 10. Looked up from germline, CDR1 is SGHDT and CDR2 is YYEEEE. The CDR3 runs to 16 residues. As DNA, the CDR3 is TGTGCCAGCAGCTTAGGACTAGCGGGGACAGGACGGGAGCAGTTCTTC. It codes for CASSLGLAGTGREQFF.

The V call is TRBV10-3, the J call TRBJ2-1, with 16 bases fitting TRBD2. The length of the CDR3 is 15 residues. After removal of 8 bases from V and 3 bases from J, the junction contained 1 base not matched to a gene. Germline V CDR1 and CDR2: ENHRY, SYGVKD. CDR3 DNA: TGTGCCATCGGGACTAGCGGGAGGGACTACAATGAGCAGTTCTTC. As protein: CAIGTSGRDYNEQFF.

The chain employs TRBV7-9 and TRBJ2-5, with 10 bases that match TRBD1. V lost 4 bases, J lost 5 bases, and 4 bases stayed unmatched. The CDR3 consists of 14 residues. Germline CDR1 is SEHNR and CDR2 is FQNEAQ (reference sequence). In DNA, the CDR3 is TGTGCCAGCAGCTCCGACAGGGGGCGCGAGACCCAGTACTTC. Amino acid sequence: CASSSDRGRETQYF.

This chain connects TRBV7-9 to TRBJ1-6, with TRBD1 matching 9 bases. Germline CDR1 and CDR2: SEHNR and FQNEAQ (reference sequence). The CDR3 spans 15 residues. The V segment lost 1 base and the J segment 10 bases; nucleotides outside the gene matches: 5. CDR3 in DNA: TGTGCCAGCAGCTTAGGGGGACAGGGTCGCTCACCCCTCCACTTT. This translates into CASSLGGQGRSPLHF.

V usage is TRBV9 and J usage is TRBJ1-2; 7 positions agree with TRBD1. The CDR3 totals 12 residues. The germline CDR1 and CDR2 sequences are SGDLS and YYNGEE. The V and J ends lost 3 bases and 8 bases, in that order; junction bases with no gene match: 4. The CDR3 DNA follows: TGTGCCAGCAGCGCCACAGGGGTCGGCTACACCTTC. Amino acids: CASSATGVGYTF.

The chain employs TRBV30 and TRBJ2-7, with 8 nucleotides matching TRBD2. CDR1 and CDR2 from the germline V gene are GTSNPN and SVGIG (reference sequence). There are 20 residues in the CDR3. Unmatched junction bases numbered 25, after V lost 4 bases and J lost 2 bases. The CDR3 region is CAWTPKSGSVPKSIAYEQYF. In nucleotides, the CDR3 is TGTGCCTGGACCCCGAAAAGCGGGAGTGTTCCTAAAAGTATAGCCTACGAGCAGTACTTC. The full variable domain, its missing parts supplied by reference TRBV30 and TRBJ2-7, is SQTIHQWPATLVQPVGSPLSLECTVEGTSNPNLYWYRQAAGRGLQLLFYSVGIGQISSEVPQNLSASRPQDRQFILSSKKLLLSDSGFYLCAWTPKSGSVPKSIAYEQYFGPGTRLTVT.

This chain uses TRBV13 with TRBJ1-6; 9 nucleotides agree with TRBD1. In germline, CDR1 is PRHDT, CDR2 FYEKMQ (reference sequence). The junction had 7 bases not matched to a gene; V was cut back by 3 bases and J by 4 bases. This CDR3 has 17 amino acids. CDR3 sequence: CASSFGTGLVYNSPLHF. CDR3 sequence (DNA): TGTGCCAGCAGCTTTGGGACAGGGCTCGTTTATAATTCACCCCTCCACTTT.

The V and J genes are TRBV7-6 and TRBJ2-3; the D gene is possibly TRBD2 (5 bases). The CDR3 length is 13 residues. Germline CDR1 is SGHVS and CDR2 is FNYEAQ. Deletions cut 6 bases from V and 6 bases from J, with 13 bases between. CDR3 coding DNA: TGTGCCAGCAGGAACGTCGGGGAGGATACGCAGTATTTT. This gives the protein CASRNVGEDTQYF.

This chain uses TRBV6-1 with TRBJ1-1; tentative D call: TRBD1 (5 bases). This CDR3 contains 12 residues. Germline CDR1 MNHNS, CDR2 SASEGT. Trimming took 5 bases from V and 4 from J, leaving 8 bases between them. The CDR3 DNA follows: TGTGCCAGCAGTTCAGGGTTCACTGAAGCTTTCTTT. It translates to CASSSGFTEAFF.

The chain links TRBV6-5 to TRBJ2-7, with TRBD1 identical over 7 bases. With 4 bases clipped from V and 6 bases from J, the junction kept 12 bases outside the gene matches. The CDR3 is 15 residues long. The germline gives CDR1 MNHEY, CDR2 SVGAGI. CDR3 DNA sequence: TGTGCCAGCAGTTTCCGGGACAGACTTACTTCCGAGCAGTACTTC. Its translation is CASSFRDRLTSEQYF.

DNA for the CDR3: TGCGCCAGCAGCGAAATGGCAGGGAAGAACACCGGGGAGCTGTTTTTT. Protein: CASSEMAGKNTGELFF. The chain joins TRBV4-3 to TRBJ2-2, with D tentatively TRBD1 (5 bases). This CDR3 comprises 16 residues. The V gene's germline CDR1 is LGHNA and CDR2 YSLEER. Trimming stripped 5 bases from V and 1 base from J, with 14 bases between.